The 14 T cell receptor beta chains listed next were all sequenced from one sample in a study of regulatory T cells in long-lasting Graves disease. Construction of TCR beta libraries relied on iRepertoire HTBI primers and on Arm-PCR targeting CDR3 regions. Each CDR3 protein is one row after TCRdb ran MiXCR on the multiplex PCR reads. The data show approximately 350,000 distinct CDR3 sequences, with over 9.5% seen just once and approximately 17% held by the top ten. Time point of the sample: newly diagnosed GD, antithyroid drugs for less than 3 months. Researchers made the TCR library from RNA that was extracted from PBMCs. A further study also used this sample, focusing on T cells in Graves' hyperthyroidism and ophthalmopathy.

Here the sequenced sample was peripheral blood mononuclear cells (PBMCs), taken at new diagnosis, from a patient treated with antithyroid drugs. The receptors shown here come from a woman aged 18-29 years with Graves disease.

In regard to this clonotype: One base away lies a much larger clone, so this may be a sequencing read error. This likely comes from a read error, as the CDR3 has no conserved phenylalanine or tryptophan at its end. The rearrangement joins TRBV28 to TRBJ2-5, with D unclear. Germline-derived CDR1 and CDR2 are MDHEN and SYDVKM. Deletions cut 6 bases from V and 4 bases from J, with 15 bases between. The length of the CDR3 is 14 residues. CDR3 protein: CASRRVRGGETQYL. The CDR3 DNA reads as TGTGCCAGCAGGAGAGTGAGAGGCGGAGAGACCCAGTACCTC.

Points on this clonotype: Given a much more abundant clone one base away, this may be a read error. This sequence joins TRBV28 and TRBJ2-5; TRBD2 aligns across 11 bases. The CDR3 is 15 residues long. From germline, CDR1 is MDHEN and CDR2 SYDVKM. CDR3 DNA sequence: TGTGCCAGCAGTAGTACTAGCGGGAGAAATAATGAGCGGTTCTTC. Translating it yields CASSSTSGRNNERFF. The whole variable domain, filled in from reference TRBV28 and TRBJ2-5, reads DVKVTQSSRYLVKRTGEKVFLECVQDMDHENMFWYRQDPGLGLRLIYFSYDVKMKEKGDIPEGYSVSREKKERFSLILESASTNQTSMYLCASSSTSGRNNERFFGPGTRLLVL.

There are many counts of this clonotype. The CDR3 nucleotides are TGTGCCAGCTCACCACCGGGGGGCCTCGATGGCTACACCTTC. As protein: CASSPPGGLDGYTF. This chain connects TRBV18 to TRBJ1-2; possibly TRBD1 for D (6 bases). The ends were cut back, 0 bases at V and 6 bases at J, with 11 bases in the middle. The V gene's germline CDR1 is KGHSH and CDR2 LQKENI. The CDR3 contains 14 residues.

This clonotype has a handful of counts. The CDR3 DNA reads TGTGCCAGCAGTGAAGAGGGGGCTGGGACTGAAGCTTTCTTT. Translating it yields CASSEEGAGTEAFF. The chain couples TRBV2 to TRBJ1-1; 7 bases are a match to TRBD1. Per the germline V gene, CDR1 is SNHLY and CDR2 is FYNNEI. After removal of 1 base from V and 5 bases from J, the junction contained 4 bases not matched to a gene. This CDR3 has 14 residues. The full variable domain, rest sourced from reference TRBV2 and TRBJ1-1, is EPEVTQTPSHQVTQMGQEVILRCVPISNHLYFYWYRQILGQKVEFLVSFYNNEISEKSEIFDDQFSVERPDGSNFTLKIRSTKLEDSAMYFCASSEEGAGTEAFFGQGTRLTVV.

J is TRBJ2-1 and V is TRBV7-2; D might be TRBD1 (6 bases). Trimming removed 5 bases from V and 0 bases from J, with 14 bases in between. This CDR3 has 16 amino acids. CDR1 and CDR2 from the germline V gene are SGHTA and FQGNSA. The CDR3 here is CASSPGTRRSYNEQFF. The CDR3 region has the DNA TGTGCCAGCAGCCCCGGGACAAGGCGCTCCTACAATGAGCAGTTCTTC.

This clonotype was seen a few times. The rearrangement joins TRBV7-8 to TRBJ1-4, with D unresolved. Trimming took off 1 base at V and 3 bases at J, with 9 bases between the two ends. The CDR3 length is 15 residues. CDR1 and CDR2 (germline): SGHVS, FQNEAQ. The CDR3 nucleotides are TGTGCCAGCAGCTTAGGAGTCAGCTCTAATGAAAAACTGTTTTTT. Translating it yields CASSLGVSSNEKLFF.

Remarks on this clonotype: This may be a read error: a much more frequent sequence differs by one nucleotide. V usage is TRBV6-5 and J usage is TRBJ2-1; 7 bases fit TRBD2. The last part of the DNA fits TRBJ2-5 better; the J call may be wrong. The length of the CDR3 is 16 residues. CDR1 is MNHEY, CDR2 SVGAGI, per germline. The CDR3 protein is CASSYLGTTKQETQYF. In nucleotides, the CDR3 is TGTGCCAGCAGTTACCTCGGGACTACAAAACAAGAGACCCAGTACTTC.

This clonotype was seen more than once but under ten times. The V call is TRBV6-1, the J call TRBJ2-1, with D unclear. Trimming took 5 bases from V and 2 from J, leaving 13 bases between them. This CDR3 is built from 15 residues. Germline V gene lookup returns CDR1 MNHNS and CDR2 SASEGT. Here the CDR3 DNA reads TGTGCCAGCAGTAAGAGCAGATCTCCCTACAATGAGCAGTTCTTC. Translated, it gives CASSKSRSPYNEQFF.

This clonotype has at least ten counts. The chain links TRBV6-5 to TRBJ2-2; no reliable D call. The CDR3 extends over 14 amino acids. Trimming pared 2 bases from V and 4 bases from J, leaving 8 bases between. Germline CDR1 MNHEY, CDR2 SVGAGI. The CDR3 region is CASSYKHFTGELFF. CDR3 sequence (DNA): TGTGCCAGCAGTTACAAACATTTCACCGGGGAGCTGTTTTTT.

Worth noting for this clonotype: This clone may be a read error of a much larger clone one base away. The V gene is TRBV6-5, the J gene TRBJ2-2; 7 bases are a match to TRBD1. The CDR3 consists of 16 residues. Germline-derived CDR1 and CDR2 are MNHEY and SVGAGI. The CDR3 region has the DNA TGTGCCAGCAGTTCAGCCGGGACAGCGAACCCCGGGGAGCTGTTTTTT. This encodes CASSSAGTANPGELFF.

This clonotype was seen at least ten times. This rearrangement joins TRBV20-1 to TRBJ2-1; perhaps TRBD2 as D (6 bases). V lost 2 bases and J 13 bases, leaving 15 bases between the germline ends. From germline, CDR1 is DFQATT and CDR2 SNEGSKA (reference sequence). This CDR3 is built from 12 residues. CDR3 loop: CSARSRGIFQFF. Here the CDR3 DNA reads TGCAGTGCTAGATCTCGGGGGATCTTCCAGTTCTTC.

This clonotype was recorded a few times. This rearrangement joins TRBV4-1 to TRBJ1-2; maybe TRBD1 (5 bases). This CDR3 region has 16 residues. Germline CDR1 and CDR2: MGHRA and YSYEKL. With 0 bases removed from V and 6 bases from J, the gap between germline ends came to 17 bases. The CDR3 region is CASSQETGRGVNGYTF. The CDR3 coding sequence is TGCGCCAGCAGCCAAGAGACGGGTCGGGGGGTTAATGGCTACACCTTC.

This clonotype appeared many times. V and J are TRBV10-3 and TRBJ1-1, with unresolved D. Germline V lookup: CDR1 ENHRY, CDR2 SYGVKD. Trimming shortened V by 7 bases and J by 6 bases, and 18 bases separated the two germline ends. CDR3 size: 14 residues. In DNA, the CDR3 is TGTGCCATCACTAAATCCCAAGGAAGCGCTGAAGCTTTCTTT. Its translation: CAITKSQGSAEAFF.

J is TRBJ1-6 and V is TRBV5-1; the D gene is possibly TRBD1 (6 bases). Per germline, CDR1 SGHRS and CDR2 YFSETQ. Trimming took off 1 base at V and 5 bases at J, with 7 bases between the two ends. The length of the CDR3 is 14 residues. The CDR3 loop is CASSLSGDNSPLHF. The CDR3 bases are TGCGCCAGCAGCTTGTCAGGGGATAATTCACCCCTCCACTTT.